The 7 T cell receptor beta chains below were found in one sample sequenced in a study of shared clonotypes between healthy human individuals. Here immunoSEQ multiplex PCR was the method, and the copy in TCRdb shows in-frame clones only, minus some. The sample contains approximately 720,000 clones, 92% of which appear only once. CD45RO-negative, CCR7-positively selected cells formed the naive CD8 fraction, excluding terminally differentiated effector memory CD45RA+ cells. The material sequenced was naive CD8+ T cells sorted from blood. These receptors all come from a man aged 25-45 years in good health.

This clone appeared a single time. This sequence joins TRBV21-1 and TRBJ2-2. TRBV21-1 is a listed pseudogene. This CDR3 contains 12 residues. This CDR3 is CASSIRAGELFF. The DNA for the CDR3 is TGTGCCAGCAGCATTAGGGCCGGGGAGCTGTTTTTT.

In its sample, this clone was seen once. The CDR3 DNA sequence: TGTGCCAGCAGCGCGCCTGACAGGGGAGCGAAGACCCAGTACTTC. This translates into CASSAPDRGAKTQYF. V is TRBV21-1 and J is TRBJ2-5; the D call of TRBD1 is as the table states it, not checked on the DNA. TRBV21-1 represents a pseudogene. CDR3 length: 15 residues.

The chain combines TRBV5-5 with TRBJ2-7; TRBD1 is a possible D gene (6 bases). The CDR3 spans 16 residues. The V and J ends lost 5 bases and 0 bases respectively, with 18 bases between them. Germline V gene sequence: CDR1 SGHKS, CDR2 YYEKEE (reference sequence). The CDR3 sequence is CASRSHWDITSYEQYF. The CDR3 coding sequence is TGTGCCAGCAGATCACACTGGGACATCACCTCCTACGAGCAGTACTTC.

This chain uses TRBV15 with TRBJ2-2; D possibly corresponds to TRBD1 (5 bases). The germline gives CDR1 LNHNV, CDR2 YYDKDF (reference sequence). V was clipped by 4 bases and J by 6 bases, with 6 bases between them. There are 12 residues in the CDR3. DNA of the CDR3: TGTGCCACCAGCACAGGGCCCGGGGAGCTGTTTTTT. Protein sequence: CATSTGPGELFF.

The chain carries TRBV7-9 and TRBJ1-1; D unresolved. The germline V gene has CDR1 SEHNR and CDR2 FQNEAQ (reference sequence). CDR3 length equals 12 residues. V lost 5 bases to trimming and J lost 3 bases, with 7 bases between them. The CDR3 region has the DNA TGTGCCAGCAGCCCGATCGACACTGAAGCTTTCTTT. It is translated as CASSPIDTEAFF.

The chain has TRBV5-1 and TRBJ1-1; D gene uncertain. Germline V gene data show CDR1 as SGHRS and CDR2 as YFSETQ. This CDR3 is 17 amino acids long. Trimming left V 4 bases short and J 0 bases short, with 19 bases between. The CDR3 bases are TGCGCCAGCAGCCAGGCGGATTTCGTGGGCGTGAACACTGAAGCTTTCTTT. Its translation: CASSQADFVGVNTEAFF.

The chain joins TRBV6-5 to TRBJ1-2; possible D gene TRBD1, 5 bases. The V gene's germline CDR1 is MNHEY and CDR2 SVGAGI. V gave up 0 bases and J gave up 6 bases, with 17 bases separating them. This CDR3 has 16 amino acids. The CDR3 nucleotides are TGTGCCAGCAGTTACTCGAGTAGCAGGGTGGGGGATGGCTACACCTTC. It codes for CASSYSSSRVGDGYTF.